This T cell receptor beta chain is from a study of cytomegalovirus exposure and HLA in healthy donors. A note on this clone: Its specificity is unknown.

Regarding the study as a whole: Three CMV-associated chains proved CMV antigen-specific in vitro. The listing of fewer than 200 TCR beta chains classed them as cytomegalovirus-associated.

Using immunoSEQ multiplex PCR, the repertoire was profiled, and TCRdb retains in-frame clones only, with some absent. The sample yields fewer than 200,000 clones, 85% to 90% seen once. Sequencing was carried out using PBMCs. This receptor was identified in a woman in her late teens or twenties in good health and CMV-seropositive.

This CDR3 reads CASSAGTSGYSTDTQYF. CDR3 bases: TGCGCCAGCAGCGCCGGGACTAGCGGCTATAGCACAGATACGCAGTATTTT. The V and J genes are TRBV5-1 and TRBJ2-3, with 11 bases identical to TRBD2. V gave up 4 bases and J gave up 0 bases; unmatched junction bases: 7. CDR3 length equals 17 residues. Germline V gene sequence: CDR1 SGHRS, CDR2 YFSETQ.